The 10 T cell receptor beta chains presented below share a single source sample, sequenced in a study of shared clonotypes between healthy human individuals (TCRdb year 2020). Library method: the immunoSEQ multiplex PCR assay. Imported from immuneACCESS, the table was reduced by TCRdb to in-frame sequences with V and J called. These copies leave out some clones; in studies compared against another copy, an unresolved V gene accounts for under half, and the cause of the remainder is not known. Counted in this sample were around 430,000 clones; 79% of them appeared once. The biggest ten clones account for around 13% of the sample. Sequenced input: PBMCs. The receptor set was obtained from a woman aged 40 to 50 in good health. Some clones in this sample may be carry-over from other donors' samples.

In DNA form, the CDR3 reads TGCGCCAGCAGACGACTTGTATATGTTAGCAGTGGACACGGGGAGCTGTTTTTT. It translates to CASRRLVYVSSGHGELFF. V and J are TRBV4-1 and TRBJ2-2, with D maybe TRBD1 (5 bases). Trimming stripped 6 bases from V and 7 bases from J, with 27 bases between. Germline CDR1 reads MGHRA; CDR2 reads YSYEKL. The length of the CDR3 is 18 residues.

The chain is built from TRBV15 and TRBJ2-3, with D maybe TRBD2 (6 bases). V lost 4 bases and J lost 0, with 11 bases in between. The CDR3 is 15 residues long. CDR1 LNHNV and CDR2 YYDKDF come from the germline V gene (reference sequence). The CDR3 region is CATSKRAPSTDTQYF. In nucleotides, the CDR3 is TGTGCCACCAGCAAGCGGGCCCCTAGCACAGATACGCAGTATTTT. Based on the CDR3 plus reference TRBV15 and TRBJ2-3, the full variable domain is DAMVIQNPRYQVTQFGKPVTLSCSQTLNHNVMYWYQQKSSQAPKLLFHYYDKDFNNEADTPDNFQSRRPNTSFCFLDIRSPGLGDTAMYLCATSKRAPSTDTQYFGPGTRLTVL.

V usage is TRBV5-1 and J usage is TRBJ2-1; 16 nucleotides match TRBD2. CDR3 length equals 19 residues. With V trimmed by 0 bases and J by 0 bases, 3 bases remained unmatched. CDR1 and CDR2 (germline): SGHRS, YFSETQ. The CDR3 DNA is TGCGCCAGCAGCTTGGGGGGACTAGCGGGAGGGCCCTCCTACAATGAGCAGTTCTTC. It yields the protein CASSLGGLAGGPSYNEQFF.

The chain links TRBV6-5 to TRBJ2-5; the D is unclear. Germline lookup yields CDR1 MNHEY and CDR2 SVGAGI. The CDR3 contains 15 residues. The V end was cut by 2 bases, the J end by 3 bases, with 13 bases between. The CDR3 reads CASSYLPRAEETQYF. The CDR3 DNA reads as TGTGCCAGCAGTTACCTCCCCCGGGCCGAAGAGACCCAGTACTTC.

The chain has TRBV4-1 and TRBJ2-3, with 9 bases lining up with TRBD2. Germline V gives CDR1 MGHRA, CDR2 YSYEKL. Trimming took 4 bases from V and 6 from J; bases not matched to a gene: 14. CDR3 size: 17 residues. CDR3 region: CASSPSDGTSSGDTQYF. The CDR3 DNA reads TGCGCCAGCAGCCCCAGCGACGGGACTAGCTCGGGGGATACGCAGTATTTT.

The chain carries TRBV5-1 and TRBJ2-1; D is unresolved. V lost 4 bases to trimming and J lost 3 bases, with 11 bases between them. The germline V gene has CDR1 SGHRS and CDR2 YFSETQ. This CDR3 contains 14 residues. This CDR3 is CASSLTADYNEQFF. CDR3 DNA: TGCGCCAGCAGCCTTACAGCAGACTACAATGAGCAGTTCTTC.

The CDR3 nucleotides read TGTGCCAGCAGTGAGTTCCCTAGCGGTGTGAATACGCAGTATTTT. Amino acid sequence: CASSEFPSGVNTQYF. The gene calls are TRBV2 and TRBJ2-3, with 7 positions matching TRBD2. Trimming took 3 bases from V and 7 from J; bases not matched to a gene: 10. Germline CDR1 is SNHLY and CDR2 is FYNNEI. The CDR3 totals 15 residues. Supplemented by reference TRBV2 and TRBJ2-3, the full variable domain reads EPEVTQTPSHQVTQMGQEVILRCVPISNHLYFYWYRQILGQKVEFLVSFYNNEISEKSEIFDDQFSVERPDGSNFTLKIRSTKLEDSAMYFCASSEFPSGVNTQYFGPGTRLTVL.

The chain couples TRBV6-5 to TRBJ1-1; D unclear. The CDR3 extends over 13 amino acids. V lost 5 bases to trimming and J lost 4 bases, with 11 bases between them. In germline, CDR1 is MNHEY, CDR2 SVGAGI. The CDR3 loop reads CASSVGRGTEAFF. The DNA of the CDR3 is TGTGCCAGCAGTGTCGGGCGGGGCACTGAAGCTTTCTTT.

To note about this clone: The junction departs from germline at one end; a sequencing error may be responsible. The V and J genes are TRBV7-7 and TRBJ2-7, with 8 bases fitting TRBD2. Germline V gene data show CDR1 as SSHAT and CDR2 as FNYEAQ (reference sequence). The CDR3 is made up of 13 amino acids. The DNA for the CDR3 is TGTGCTAGCAGCAAAGGACTAGCTGACGAGCAGTACTTC. It encodes CASSKGLADEQYF. The variable domain in full, completed from reference TRBV7-7 and TRBJ2-7, reads GAGVSQSPRYKVTKRGQDVTLRCDPISSHATLYWYQQALGQGPEFLTYFNYEAQPDKSGLPSDRFSAERPEGSISTLTIQRTEQRDSAMYRCASSKGLADEQYFGPGTRLTVT.

A single count supports this clone. CDR3 protein: CASSQRALLSSYEQYF. CDR3 sequence (DNA): TGCGCCAGCAGCCAAAGGGCCCTGTTAAGCTCCTACGAGCAGTACTTC. The chain couples TRBV4-1 to TRBJ2-5; no definite D call. The end of the DNA is better explained by TRBJ2-7, so the J call may be wrong. This CDR3 has 16 residues. Germline lookup yields CDR1 MGHRA and CDR2 YSYEKL.